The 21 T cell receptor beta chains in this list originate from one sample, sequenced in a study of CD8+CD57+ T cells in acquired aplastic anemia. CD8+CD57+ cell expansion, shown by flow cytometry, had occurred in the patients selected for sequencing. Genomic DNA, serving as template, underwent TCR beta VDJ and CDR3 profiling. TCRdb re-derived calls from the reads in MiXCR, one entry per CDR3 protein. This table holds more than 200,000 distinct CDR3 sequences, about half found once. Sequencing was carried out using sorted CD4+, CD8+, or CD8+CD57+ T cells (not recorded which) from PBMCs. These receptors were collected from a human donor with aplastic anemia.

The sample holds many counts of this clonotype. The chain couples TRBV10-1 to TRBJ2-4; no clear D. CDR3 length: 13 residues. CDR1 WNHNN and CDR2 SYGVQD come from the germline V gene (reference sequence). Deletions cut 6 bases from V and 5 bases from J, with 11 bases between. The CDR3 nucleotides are TGCGCCAGCAGCACTGACAAGGAAAACATTCAGTACTTC. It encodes CASSTDKENIQYF.

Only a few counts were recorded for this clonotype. The CDR3 DNA follows: TGCGCCAGCAGCTTCTCCCCCCCATATGGGGCGGGGGAGACCCAGTACTTC. Translating it yields CASSFSPPYGAGETQYF. The chain carries TRBV5-1 and TRBJ2-5, with a weak D call TRBD2 (6 bases). The CDR3 length is 17 residues. The germline V and J ends were trimmed by 2 bases and 5 bases, with 22 bases remaining between them. Germline V gene data show CDR1 as SGHRS and CDR2 as YFSETQ.

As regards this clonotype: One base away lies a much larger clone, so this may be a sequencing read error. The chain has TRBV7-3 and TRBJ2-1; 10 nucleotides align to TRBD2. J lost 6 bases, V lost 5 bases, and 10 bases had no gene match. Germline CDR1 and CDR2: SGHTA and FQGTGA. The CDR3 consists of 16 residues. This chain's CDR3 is CASSPEAGGLGNEQFF. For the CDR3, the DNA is TGTGCCAGCAGCCCGGAAGCGGGGGGGCTTGGCAATGAGCAGTTCTTC.

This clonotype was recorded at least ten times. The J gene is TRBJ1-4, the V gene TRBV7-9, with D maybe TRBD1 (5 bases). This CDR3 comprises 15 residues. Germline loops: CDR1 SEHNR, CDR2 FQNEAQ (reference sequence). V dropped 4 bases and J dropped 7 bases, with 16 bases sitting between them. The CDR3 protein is CASSYRGPNFEKLFF. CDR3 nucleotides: TGTGCCAGCAGCTACCGGGGCCCCAATTTTGAAAAACTGTTTTTT.

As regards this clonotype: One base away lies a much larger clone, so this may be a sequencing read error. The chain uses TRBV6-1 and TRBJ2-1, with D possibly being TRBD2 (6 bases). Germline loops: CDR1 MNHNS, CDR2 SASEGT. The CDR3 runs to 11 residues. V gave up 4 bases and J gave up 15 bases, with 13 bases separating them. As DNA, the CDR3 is TGTGCCAGCAGTGTCAGGACTAACAGGTTCTTC. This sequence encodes CASSVRTNRFF.

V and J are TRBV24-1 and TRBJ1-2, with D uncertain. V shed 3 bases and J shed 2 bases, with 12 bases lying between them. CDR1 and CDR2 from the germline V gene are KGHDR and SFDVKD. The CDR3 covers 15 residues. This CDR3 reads CATSDGRLTNYGYTF. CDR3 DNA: TGTGCCACCAGTGATGGCCGCCTGACAAACTATGGCTACACCTTC.

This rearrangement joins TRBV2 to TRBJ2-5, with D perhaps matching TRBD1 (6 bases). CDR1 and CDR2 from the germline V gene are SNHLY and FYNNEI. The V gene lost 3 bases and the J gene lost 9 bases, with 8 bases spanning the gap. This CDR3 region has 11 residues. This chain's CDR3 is CASSDTGSQYF. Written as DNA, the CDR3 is TGTGCCAGCAGTGATACAGGGTCCCAGTACTTC.

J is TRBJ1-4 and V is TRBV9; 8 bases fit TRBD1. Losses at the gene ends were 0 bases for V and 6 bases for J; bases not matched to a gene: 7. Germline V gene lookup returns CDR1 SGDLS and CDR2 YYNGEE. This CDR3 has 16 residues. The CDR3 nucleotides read TGTGCCAGCAGCGTAGCCCCCTCGACAGGGGATGAAAAACTGTTTTTT. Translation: CASSVAPSTGDEKLFF.

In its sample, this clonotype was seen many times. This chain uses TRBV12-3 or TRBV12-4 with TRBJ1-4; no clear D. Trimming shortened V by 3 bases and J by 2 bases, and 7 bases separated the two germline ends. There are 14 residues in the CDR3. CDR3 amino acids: CASSLRRTNEKLFF. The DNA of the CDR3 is TGTGCCAGCAGTTTGAGGCGGACTAATGAAAAACTGTTTTTT.

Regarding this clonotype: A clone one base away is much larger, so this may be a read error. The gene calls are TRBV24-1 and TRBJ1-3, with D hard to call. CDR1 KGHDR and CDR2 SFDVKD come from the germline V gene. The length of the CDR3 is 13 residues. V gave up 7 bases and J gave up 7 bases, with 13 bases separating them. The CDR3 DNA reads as TGTGCCACCAGACCCCCCGCTGCGAACACCATATATTTT. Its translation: CATRPPAANTIYF.

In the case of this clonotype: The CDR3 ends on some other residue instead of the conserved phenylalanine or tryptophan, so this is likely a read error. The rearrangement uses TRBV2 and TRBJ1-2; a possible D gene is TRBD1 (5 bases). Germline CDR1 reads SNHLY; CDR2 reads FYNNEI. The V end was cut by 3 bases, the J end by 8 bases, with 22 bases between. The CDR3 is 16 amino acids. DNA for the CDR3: TGTGCCAGCAGTGACCTAGGACGGGACGTATGGGGCGGCTACACCTAC. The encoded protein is CASSDLGRDVWGGYTY.

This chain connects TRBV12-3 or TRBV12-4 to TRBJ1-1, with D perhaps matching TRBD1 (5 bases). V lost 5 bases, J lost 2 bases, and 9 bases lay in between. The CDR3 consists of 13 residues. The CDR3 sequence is CASSRGDNTEAFF. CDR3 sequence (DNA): TGTGCCAGCAGTCGGGGGGACAACACTGAAGCTTTCTTT.

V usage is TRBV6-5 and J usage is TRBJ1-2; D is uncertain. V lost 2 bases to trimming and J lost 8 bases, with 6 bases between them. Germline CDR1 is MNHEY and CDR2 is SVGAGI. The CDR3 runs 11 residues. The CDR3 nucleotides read TGTGCCAGCAGTTACCCTCCCGGCTACACCTTC. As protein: CASSYPPGYTF.

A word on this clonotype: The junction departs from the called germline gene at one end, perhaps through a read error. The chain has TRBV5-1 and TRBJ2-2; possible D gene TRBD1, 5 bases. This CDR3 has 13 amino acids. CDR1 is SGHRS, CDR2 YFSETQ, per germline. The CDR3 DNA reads TGTGCCAGCAGCCCCAGGGCCGCCGGGGAGCTGTTTTTT. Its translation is CASSPRAAGELFF.

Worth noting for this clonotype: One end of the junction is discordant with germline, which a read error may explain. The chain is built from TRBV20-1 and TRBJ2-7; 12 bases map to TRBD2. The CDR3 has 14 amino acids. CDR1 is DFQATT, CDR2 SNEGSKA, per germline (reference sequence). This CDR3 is CSAKTSGSRYEQYF. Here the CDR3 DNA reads TGCAGCGCTAAGACTAGCGGGAGTAGGTACGAGCAGTACTTC.

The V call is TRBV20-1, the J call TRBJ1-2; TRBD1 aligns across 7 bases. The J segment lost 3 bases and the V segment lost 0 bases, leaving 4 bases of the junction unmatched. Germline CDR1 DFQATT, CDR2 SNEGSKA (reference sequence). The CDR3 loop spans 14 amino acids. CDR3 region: CSAREAGGDYGYTF. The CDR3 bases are TGCAGTGCTAGAGAGGCAGGGGGTGACTATGGCTACACCTTC.

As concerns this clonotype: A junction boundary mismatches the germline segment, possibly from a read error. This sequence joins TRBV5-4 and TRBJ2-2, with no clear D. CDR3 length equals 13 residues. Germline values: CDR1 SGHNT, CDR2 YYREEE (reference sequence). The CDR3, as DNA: TGTGCCAGCAGCTTGGGGAGAACCGAGGAGCTGTTTTTT. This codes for CASSLGRTEELFF.

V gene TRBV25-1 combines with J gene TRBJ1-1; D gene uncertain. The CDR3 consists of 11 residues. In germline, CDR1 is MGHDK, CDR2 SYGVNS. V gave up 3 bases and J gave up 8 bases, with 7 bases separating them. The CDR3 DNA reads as TGTGCCAGCAGTGAGAACGTGGAAGCTTTCTTT. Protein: CASSENVEAFF.

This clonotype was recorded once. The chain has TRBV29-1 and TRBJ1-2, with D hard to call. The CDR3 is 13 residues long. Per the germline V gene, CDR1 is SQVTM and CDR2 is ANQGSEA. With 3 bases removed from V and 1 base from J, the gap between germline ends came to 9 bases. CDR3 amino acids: CSVDSPDNYGYTF. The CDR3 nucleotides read TGCAGCGTTGATTCACCTGATAACTATGGCTACACCTTC.

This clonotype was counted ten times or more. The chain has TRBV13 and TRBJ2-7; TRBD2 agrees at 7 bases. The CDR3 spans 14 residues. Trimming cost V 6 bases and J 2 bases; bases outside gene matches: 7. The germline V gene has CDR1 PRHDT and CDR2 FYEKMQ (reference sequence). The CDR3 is CASSRRAGTYEQYF. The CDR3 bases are TGTGCCAGCAGTCGGAGAGCGGGGACCTACGAGCAGTACTTC. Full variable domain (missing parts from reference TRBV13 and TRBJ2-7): AAGVIQSPRHLIKEKRETATLKCYPIPRHDTVYWYQQGPGQDPQFLISFYEKMQSDKGSIPDRFSAQQFSDYHSELNMSSLELGDSALYFCASSRRAGTYEQYFGPGTRLTVT.

The CDR3 protein is CASSLEAGGYNEQFF. CDR3 DNA: TGTGCCAGCAGCTTAGAAGCAGGGGGTTACAATGAGCAGTTCTTC. The rearrangement joins TRBV7-2 to TRBJ2-1; TRBD1 matches 7 bases. The V gene end was trimmed by 1 base and the J gene end by 4 bases; junction bases not matched to a gene: 4. Germline CDR1 and CDR2: SGHTA and FQGNSA. This CDR3 is 15 amino acids long.